This T cell receptor (beta chain) stems from a study of cytomegalovirus exposure and HLA in healthy donors. Germline V CDR1 and CDR2: MGHRA, YSYEKL. This CDR3 comprises 15 residues. V was pared by 1 base and J by 0 bases, with 2 bases of the junction left unmatched. Both 60 Vbeta primers and 13 Jbeta primers went into the PCR. This table comes from immunoSEQ multiplex PCR, and its TCRdb copy is limited to in-frame clones, with some not included. The sample shows more than 140,000 clones, roughly 87% of them seen only once. This receptor was taken from a man aged 25-40 years in good health and CMV-seropositive. Specimen: PBMCs. V gene TRBV4-1 combines with J gene TRBJ2-7; 8 positions match TRBD2. CDR3 sequence: CASSQGGLGSYEQYF. Written as DNA, the CDR3 is TGCGCCAGCAGCCAAGGGGGACTAGGCTCCTACGAGCAGTACTTC.